These 3 T cell receptor beta chains were all obtained from the same sample, sequenced in a study of CD8+ T cells in alopecia areata. As to treatment: oral pan-JAK inhibitor, 5-10 mg twice daily. Extracted RNA was reverse transcribed, and the resulting cDNA served as sequencing template. Sequenced by immunoSEQ multiplex PCR; TCRdb stores in-frame clones only, minus some. The repertoire has some 110,000 clones, roughly 60% of them found once; the top ten carry 30%. Sequencing was performed on CD8+ T cells sorted from blood, taken at week 4, from a patient treated with tofacitinib. These receptors originate from a human donor with alopecia areata.

This clone turned up a few times. V usage is TRBV6-5 and J usage is TRBJ2-7, with no clear D. Germline values: CDR1 MNHEY, CDR2 SVGAGI. This CDR3 spans 10 amino acids. Trimming cost V 6 bases and J 6 bases, with 6 bases left between them. The CDR3 spells CASRLTEQYF. CDR3 in DNA: TGTGCCAGCAGACTAACCGAGCAGTACTTC.

The CDR3 DNA sequence: TGTGCCAGCAGCCCGACCGGCACTGAAGCTTTCTTT. Translating gives CASSPTGTEAFF. J is TRBJ1-1 and V is TRBV9; D gene unclear. The CDR3 has 12 residues. V shed 4 bases and J shed 4 bases, with 8 bases lying between them. Germline V gene lookup returns CDR1 SGDLS and CDR2 YYNGEE. The variable domain in full, completed from reference TRBV9 and TRBJ1-1, reads DSGVTQTPKHLITATGQRVTLRCSPRSGDLSVYWYQQSLDQGLQFLIQYYNGEERAKGNILERFSAQQFPDLHSELNLSSLELGDSALYFCASSPTGTEAFFGQGTRLTVV.

The chain recombines TRBV29-1 with TRBJ1-2; D remains ambiguous. CDR3 size: 12 residues. Deletions cut 6 bases from V and 4 bases from J, with 12 bases between. The germline gives CDR1 SQVTM, CDR2 ANQGSEA. The CDR3: CSVPAPSYGYTF. DNA of the CDR3: TGCAGCGTCCCCGCCCCGAGCTATGGCTACACCTTC.